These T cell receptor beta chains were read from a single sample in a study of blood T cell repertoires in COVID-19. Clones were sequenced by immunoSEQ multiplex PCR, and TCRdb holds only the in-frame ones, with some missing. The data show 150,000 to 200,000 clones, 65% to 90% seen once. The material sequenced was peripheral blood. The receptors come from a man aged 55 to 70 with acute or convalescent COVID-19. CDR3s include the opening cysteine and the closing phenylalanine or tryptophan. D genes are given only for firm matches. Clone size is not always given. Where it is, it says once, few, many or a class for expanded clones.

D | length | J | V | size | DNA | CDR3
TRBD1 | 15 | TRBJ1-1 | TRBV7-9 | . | TGTGCCAGCAGCTCGGACAGGGGGTCCCCGAGTGAAGCTTTCTTT | CASSSDRGSPSEAFF
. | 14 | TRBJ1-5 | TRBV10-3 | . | TGTGCCATCAGTGAGTCGGGGGGAAATCAGCCCCAGCATTTT | CAISESGGNQPQHF
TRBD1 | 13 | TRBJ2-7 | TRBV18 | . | TGTGCCAGCTCACCCGGACAGGGTTTCGAGCAGTACTTC | CASSPGQGFEQYF
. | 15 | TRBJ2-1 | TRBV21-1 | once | TGTGCCAGCAGCAAAGCAGGGACAGCTTACAATGAGCAGTTCTTC | CASSKAGTAYNEQFF
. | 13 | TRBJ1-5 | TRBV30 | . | TGTGCCTGGAGTGTAAACCGAGAGCAGCCCCAGCATTTT | CAWSVNREQPQHF
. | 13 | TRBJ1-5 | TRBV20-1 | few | TGCAGTGCTAGTTGGGGCACCAATCAGCCCCAGCATTTT | CSASWGTNQPQHF
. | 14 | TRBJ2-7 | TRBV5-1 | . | TGCGCCAGCAGCTTGTCGACAGGTCCGTACGAGCAGTACTTC | CASSLSTGPYEQYF
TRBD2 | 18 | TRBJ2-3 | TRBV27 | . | TGTGCCAGCAGTTTAGGCCTAGCGGGAGTCTTAGCTCCAGATACGCAGTATTTT | CASSLGLAGVLAPDTQYF
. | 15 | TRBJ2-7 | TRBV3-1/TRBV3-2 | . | TGTGCCAGCAGCCCGTTCAGCGACCGGACCTACGAGCAGTACTTC | CASSPFSDRTYEQYF
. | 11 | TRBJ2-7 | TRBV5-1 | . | TGCGCCAGCAGAGCGTCCTACGAGCAGTACTTC | CASRASYEQYF
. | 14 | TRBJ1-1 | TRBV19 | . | TGTGCCAGTAGTAGTCAGGGAGGGCGGACTGAAGCTTTCTTT | CASSSQGGRTEAFF
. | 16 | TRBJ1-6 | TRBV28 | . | TGTGCCAGCAGTTCCCGAGCGACAGGTCGCAATTCACCCCTCCACTTT | CASSSRATGRNSPLHF
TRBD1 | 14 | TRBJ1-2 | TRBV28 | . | TGTGCCAGCAGTCCGGGACAGGGGGCTAGAGGCTACACCTTC | CASSPGQGARGYTF
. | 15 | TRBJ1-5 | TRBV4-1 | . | TGCGCCAGTAAAAGGGAGGAGGGATTAAATCAGCCCCAGCATTTT | CASKREEGLNQPQHF
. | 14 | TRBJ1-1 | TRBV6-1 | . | TGTGCCAGCAGTGAACAGGGGTTGAACACTGAAGCTTTCTTT | CASSEQGLNTEAFF
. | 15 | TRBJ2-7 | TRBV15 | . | TGTGCCACCAGCACCTTGGACGGGGGTTGGAACGAGCAGTACTTC | CATSTLDGGWNEQYF